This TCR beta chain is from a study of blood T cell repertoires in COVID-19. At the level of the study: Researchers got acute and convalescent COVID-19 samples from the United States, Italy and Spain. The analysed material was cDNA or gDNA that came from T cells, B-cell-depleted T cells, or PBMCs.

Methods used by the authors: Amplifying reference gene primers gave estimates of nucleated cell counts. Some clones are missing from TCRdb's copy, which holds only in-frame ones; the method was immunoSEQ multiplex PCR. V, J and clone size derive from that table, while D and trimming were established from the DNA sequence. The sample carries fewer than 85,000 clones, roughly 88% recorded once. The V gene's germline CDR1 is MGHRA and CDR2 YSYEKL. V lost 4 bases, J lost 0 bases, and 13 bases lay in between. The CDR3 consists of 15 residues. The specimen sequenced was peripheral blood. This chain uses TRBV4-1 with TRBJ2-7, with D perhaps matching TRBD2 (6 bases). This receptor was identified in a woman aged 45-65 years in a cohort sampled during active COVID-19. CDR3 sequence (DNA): TGCGCCAGCAGCCCCCAGAGCGGGCCCTCCTACGAGCAGTACTTC. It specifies CASSPQSGPSYEQYF.